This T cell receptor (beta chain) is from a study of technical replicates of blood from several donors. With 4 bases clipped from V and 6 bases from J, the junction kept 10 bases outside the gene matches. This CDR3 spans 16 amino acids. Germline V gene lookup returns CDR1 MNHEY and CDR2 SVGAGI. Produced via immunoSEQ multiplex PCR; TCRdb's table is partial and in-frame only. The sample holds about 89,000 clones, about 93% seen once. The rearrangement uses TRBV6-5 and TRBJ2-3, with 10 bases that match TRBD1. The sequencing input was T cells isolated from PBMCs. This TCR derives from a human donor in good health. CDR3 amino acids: CASSSSGTGAWDTQYF. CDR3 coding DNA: TGTGCCAGCAGTTCCTCCGGGACAGGGGCCTGGGATACGCAGTATTTT.